Listed below are T cell receptor beta chains from one sample, sequenced in a study of T cells in Graves' hyperthyroidism and ophthalmopathy. Via MiXCR, TCRdb re-called the multiplex PCR reads, giving one row per CDR3 protein. The sample consists of a few hundred thousand distinct CDR3 sequences, around 14% of them appearing once. The sample consisted of blood. The source is a woman aged 30 to 39 with Graves' hyperthyroidism. The CDR3 runs from the conserved cysteine through the conserved F or W. The D gene is left open where the match is weak. Clone size is not always given. Where it is, it says once, few, many or a class for expanded clones.

NA,TRBV5-1,TRBJ1-6,NA,TGCGCCAGCAGCGCAACGGAAAATTCACCCCTCCACTTT,CASSATENSPLHF
TRBD1,TRBV7-2,TRBJ2-7,many,TGTGCCAGCAGCGGACAGGGCTACTCCGAGCAGTACTTC,CASSGQGYSEQYF
NA,TRBV29-1,TRBJ2-7,NA,TGCAGCGTTTCAGAAGGGGGGGCGAATCCCTACGAGCAGTACTTC,CSVSEGGANPYEQYF
TRBD1,TRBV28,TRBJ2-7,few,TGTGCCAGCAGATCTGGACAGGGTGCACACGAGCAGTACTTC,CASRSGQGAHEQYF
TRBD1,TRBV20-1,TRBJ2-7,NA,TGCAGTGCTGAATCCGGGACAGGGGCCTACGAGCAGTACTTC,CSAESGTGAYEQYF
NA,TRBV18,TRBJ2-1,few,TGTGCCAGCTCACCATTATGGCGGAACTACAATGAGCAGTTCTTC,CASSPLWRNYNEQFF
TRBD2,TRBV27,TRBJ2-7,few,TGTGCCAGCAGTCCCATATTTCTAGCGGGTCACTCCTACGAGCAGTACTTC,CASSPIFLAGHSYEQYF
TRBD1,TRBV20-1,TRBJ2-3,many,TGCAGTGCTAGTGGTGGGACAGGGCTCCTCTATACGCAGTATTTT,CSASGGTGLLYTQYF
TRBD1,TRBV3-1,TRBJ2-7,many,TGTGCCAGCAGCCGGAGACAGGGACCGAACTACGAGCAGTACTTC,CASSRRQGPNYEQYF
TRBD1,TRBV30,TRBJ2-7,many,TGTGCCTGGAGGGCCCCCCTGGGACAGGGGACCTACGAGCAGTACTTC,CAWRAPLGQGTYEQYF
NA,TRBV7-2,TRBJ2-7,NA,TGTGCCAGCAGCCACCCGGGACGGGAGTCCTACGAGCAGTACTTC,CASSHPGRESYEQYF
TRBD2,TRBV20-1,TRBJ2-3,NA,TGCAGTGCTAGGGGGACTAGCGGGGCCCTTATTTCACCTGGATGGGCGCAGTATTTT,CSARGTSGALISPGWAQYF
NA,TRBV13,TRBJ1-2,NA,TGTGCCAGCAGCTTATCTGAGGGCGACTATGGCTACACCTTC,CASSLSEGDYGYTF
TRBD1,TRBV2,TRBJ2-3,many,TGTGCCAGCAGTGTACAGGGGAGTACAGATACGCAGTATTTT,CASSVQGSTDTQYF
TRBD1,TRBV18,TRBJ1-5,many,TGTGCCAGCTCACCACCGTACAGGGGGGGGCATCAGCCCCAGCATTTT,CASSPPYRGGHQPQHF
NA,TRBV20-1,TRBJ1-5,few,TGCAGTGCTAGAGATACCGGGGGGCATAGCAATCAGCCCCAGCATTTT,CSARDTGGHSNQPQHF